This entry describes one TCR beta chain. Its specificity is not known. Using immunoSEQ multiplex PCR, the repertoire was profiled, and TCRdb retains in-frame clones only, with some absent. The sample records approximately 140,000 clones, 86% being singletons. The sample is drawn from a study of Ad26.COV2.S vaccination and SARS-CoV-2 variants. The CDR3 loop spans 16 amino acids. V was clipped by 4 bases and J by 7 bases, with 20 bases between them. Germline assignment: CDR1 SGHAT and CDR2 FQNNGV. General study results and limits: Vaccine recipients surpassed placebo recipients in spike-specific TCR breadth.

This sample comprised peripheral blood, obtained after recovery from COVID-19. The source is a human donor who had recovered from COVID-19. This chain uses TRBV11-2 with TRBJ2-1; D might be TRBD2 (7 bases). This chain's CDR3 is CASSSIGGAIGNEQFF. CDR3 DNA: TGTGCCAGCAGCTCCATAGGGGGGGCGATTGGGAATGAGCAGTTCTTC.